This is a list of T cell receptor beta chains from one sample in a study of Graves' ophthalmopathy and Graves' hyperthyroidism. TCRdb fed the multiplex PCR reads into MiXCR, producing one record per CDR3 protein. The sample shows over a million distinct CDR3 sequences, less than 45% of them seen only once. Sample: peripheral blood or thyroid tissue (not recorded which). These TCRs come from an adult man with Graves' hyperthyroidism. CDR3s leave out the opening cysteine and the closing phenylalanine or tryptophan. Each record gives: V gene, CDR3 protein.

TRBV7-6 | ASSLAVGEGSSYEQY
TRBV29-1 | SVAVGTEYEQY
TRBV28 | ASSSPPGGSGYT
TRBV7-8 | ASSYGGESNTGELF
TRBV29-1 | SIRKQLNTEAF
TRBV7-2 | ASSSGAGIFYEKLF
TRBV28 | ASQTGVYEQY
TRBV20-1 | SARSEDGYT
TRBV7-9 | ASPPETGGNQPQH
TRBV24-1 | ATGTGSYEQY
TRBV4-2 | ASSQARGEAAQH
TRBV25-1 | ASSLGTENNSPLH
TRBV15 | ATSASLNQPQH
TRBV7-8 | ASSLASGGGTEAF
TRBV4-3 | ANSQGASVGRVYEQY
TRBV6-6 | ASTLGQGMQGEQY
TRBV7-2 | ASSLVLGAGDSNEQY
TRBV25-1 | ASSRDRGTYEQY
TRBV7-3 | ASSLDGVNSPLH
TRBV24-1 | ATSDWASGSGEQY
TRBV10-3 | AIKPGLGLYEQY
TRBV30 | AWSRDRGREQY
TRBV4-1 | ASSQVRHRPQH
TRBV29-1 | SVSAGTNQPQH
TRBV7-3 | ASSHRDRHEKLF
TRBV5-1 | ASSLSASTGELF
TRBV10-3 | AISVSGSQETQY
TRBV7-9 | ASSLVVFAETQY
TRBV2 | ASSTPGTGSLQPQH
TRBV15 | ATSRGKNRFFYEQY
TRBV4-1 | ASSQGTGEGQPQH
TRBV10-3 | ASRESNTGETQY
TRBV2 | AGGPGQAIQETQY
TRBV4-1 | ASSQGRLRSSGNTIY
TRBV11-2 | ASSTPGQGTPLH
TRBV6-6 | ASSYTGDSGRGYEQY
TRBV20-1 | SAGQPQH
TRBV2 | ASSDLDRPNQPQH
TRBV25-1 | ASSRSQGERNTEAF
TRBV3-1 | ASSPGERGYT
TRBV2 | ASGEDGATNEKLF
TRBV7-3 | ASSLMGSGAPGELF
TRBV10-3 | AISGGHSNTGELF
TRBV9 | ASSVEGRGGQPQH
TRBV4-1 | ASSQESGGRWTEAF
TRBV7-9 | ASSLVWGLDTEAF